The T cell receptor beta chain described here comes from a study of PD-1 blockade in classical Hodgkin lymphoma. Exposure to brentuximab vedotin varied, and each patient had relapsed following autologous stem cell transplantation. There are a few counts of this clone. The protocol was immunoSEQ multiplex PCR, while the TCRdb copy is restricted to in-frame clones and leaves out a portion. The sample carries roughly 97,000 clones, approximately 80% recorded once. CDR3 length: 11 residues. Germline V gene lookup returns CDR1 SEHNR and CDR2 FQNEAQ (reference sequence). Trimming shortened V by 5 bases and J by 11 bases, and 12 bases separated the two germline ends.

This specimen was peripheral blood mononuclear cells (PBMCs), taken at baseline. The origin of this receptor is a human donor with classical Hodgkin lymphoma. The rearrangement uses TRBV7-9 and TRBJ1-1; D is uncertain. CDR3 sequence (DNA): TGTGCCAGCAGCGCCTTAGGAGGGGCTTTCTTT. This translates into CASSALGGAFF.